The 30 T cell receptor beta chains in this list originate from one sample, sequenced in a study of shared clonotypes between healthy human individuals. Sequencing used immunoSEQ multiplex PCR; TCRdb keeps in-frame clones, though not all of them. This sample has roughly 2,500,000 clones, with over 85% found just once. What was sequenced was naive CD4+ T cells from PBMCs. The subset was: CD45RA+ positively selected. The receptors shown here come from a man aged 18 to 29 in good health. Some clones in this sample may be carry-over from other donors' samples.

The genes are TRBV28 and TRBJ1-1, with no clear D. Germline-derived CDR1 and CDR2 are MDHEN and SYDVKM. There are 11 residues in the CDR3. Trimming removed 11 bases at V and 1 base at J, with 8 bases between. The CDR3 loop is CAVTENTEAFF. Written as DNA, the CDR3 is TGTGCCGTAACGGAGAACACTGAAGCTTTCTTT.

This chain uses TRBV4-3 with TRBJ2-1; 8 nucleotides align to TRBD2. Germline V gene data show CDR1 as LGHNA and CDR2 as YSLEER. The CDR3 totals 16 residues. V lost 3 bases to trimming and J lost 2 bases; unmatched junction nucleotides: 6. This CDR3 is CASSHLAGLAYNEQFF. The DNA for the CDR3 is TGCGCCAGCAGCCACTTAGCGGGATTAGCCTACAATGAGCAGTTCTTC.

As concerns this clone: The sample contains more than one DNA sequence encoding this CDR3. The chain recombines TRBV7-8 with TRBJ1-1; no firm D call. Germline V gene sequence: CDR1 SGHVS, CDR2 FQNEAQ. V lost 1 base and J 1 base, leaving 7 bases between the germline ends. The CDR3 contains 14 residues. CDR3: CASSLVSGNTEAFF. The CDR3, as DNA: TGTGCCAGCAGCTTAGTTTCAGGGAACACTGAAGCTTTCTTT.

A word on this clone: The junction and the germline gene differ at one end; a read error may be behind it. The chain links TRBV30 to TRBJ2-1, with TRBD2 matching over 10 bases. CDR3 size: 14 residues. Germline CDR1 is GTSNPN and CDR2 is SVGIG (reference sequence). The CDR3, as DNA: TGTGCCCGGAGACTAGCGGGCCAATACAATGAGCAGTTCTTC. Protein product: CARRLAGQYNEQFF.

This clone was found once. The CDR3 here is CASSPSRDNSGNTIYF. The DNA for the CDR3 is TGTGCCAGCAGTCCTTCCCGGGACAACTCTGGAAACACCATATATTTT. The chain uses TRBV6-6 and TRBJ1-3; D is possibly TRBD1 (6 bases). Per the germline V gene, CDR1 is MNHNY and CDR2 is SVGAGI (reference sequence). The CDR3 loop spans 16 amino acids. The V gene lost 5 bases and the J gene lost 0 bases, with 14 bases spanning the gap.

In regard to this clone: Other DNA sequences in the sample encode the same CDR3. The chain has TRBV5-1 and TRBJ2-1; 12 positions match TRBD2. The V segment lost 1 base and the J segment 4 bases; nucleotides outside the gene matches: 3. The CDR3 is 16 amino acids. The germline V gene encodes CDR1 SGHRS and CDR2 YFSETQ. The chain's CDR3 is CASSLPLAGGYNEQFF. The CDR3 DNA is TGCGCCAGCAGCTTGCCCCTAGCGGGGGGGTACAATGAGCAGTTCTTC. Looking up the rest from reference TRBV5-1 and TRBJ2-1 gives the full variable domain: KAGVTQTPRYLIKTRGQQVTLSCSPISGHRSVSWYQQTPGQGLQFLFEYFSETQRNKGNFPGRFSGRQFSNSRSEMNVSTLELGDSALYLCASSLPLAGGYNEQFFGPGTRLTVL.

This chain uses TRBV6-6 with TRBJ2-7, with D hard to call. The CDR3 length is 15 residues. Germline CDR1 is MNHNY and CDR2 is SVGAGI (reference sequence). The ends were cut back, 4 bases at V and 3 bases at J, with 16 bases in the middle. CDR3 bases: TGTGCCAGCAGTTCTCCTTTTGACCTGCACTACGAGCAGTACTTC. It encodes CASSSPFDLHYEQYF.

The chain employs TRBV5-4 and TRBJ1-3, with 9 bases fitting TRBD1. There are 15 residues in the CDR3. Germline V lookup: CDR1 SGHNT, CDR2 YYREEE (reference sequence). Trimming at V came to 0 bases and at J to 11 bases, leaving 9 bases not matched to a gene. The DNA of the CDR3 is TGTGCCAGCAGCTTGGCCTGGGACAGGGAAGGCTCCATATATTTT. It specifies CASSLAWDREGSIYF.

This rearrangement joins TRBV29-1 to TRBJ1-1; D possibly corresponds to TRBD1 (5 bases). This CDR3 has 13 residues. Germline V gene lookup returns CDR1 SQVTM and CDR2 ANQGSEA. The V end was cut by 6 bases, the J end by 2 bases, with 13 bases between. The CDR3: CSVYRQTNTEAFF. The CDR3 DNA follows: TGCAGCGTCTACCGACAGACAAACACTGAAGCTTTCTTT.

The chain links TRBV10-3 to TRBJ1-5, with D hard to call. The CDR3 sequence is 16 residues long. The germline gives CDR1 ENHRY, CDR2 SYGVKD. The V end was cut by 2 bases, the J end by 0 bases, with 11 bases between. The CDR3 nucleotides read TGTGCCATCAGTGAGGATATCGGTTATAGCAATCAGCCCCAGCATTTT. Encoded protein: CAISEDIGYSNQPQHF.

J is TRBJ2-1 and V is TRBV7-9, with D maybe TRBD1 (6 bases). Trimming left V 8 bases short and J 7 bases short, with 21 bases between. Germline lookup yields CDR1 SEHNR and CDR2 FQNEAQ (reference sequence). The CDR3 is made up of 15 amino acids. Here the CDR3 DNA reads TGTGCCAGCGGACAGACACGACTGATCGAGAATGAGCAGTTCTTC. Amino acid sequence: CASGQTRLIENEQFF.

The chain has TRBV2 and TRBJ1-1; TRBD1 aligns across 10 bases. The CDR3 spans 14 residues. J lost 11 bases, V lost 3 bases, and 9 bases had no gene match. Germline-derived CDR1 and CDR2 are SNHLY and FYNNEI. CDR3 region: CASSEAGQGRLAFF. DNA for the CDR3: TGTGCCAGCAGTGAGGCGGGACAGGGGCGTTTGGCTTTCTTT.

The chain carries TRBV28 and TRBJ1-3; TRBD1 matches at 8 bases. V was pared by 6 bases and J by 3 bases, with 10 bases of the junction left unmatched. This CDR3 comprises 16 residues. Germline loops: CDR1 MDHEN, CDR2 SYDVKM. CDR3 amino acids: CASRPATGAGGNTIYF. The CDR3 DNA sequence: TGTGCCAGCAGACCCGCGACAGGGGCGGGTGGAAACACCATATATTTT.

The V and J genes are TRBV25-1 and TRBJ2-1; no reliable D call. V was shortened by 8 bases and J by 11 bases, with 10 bases between the two germline ends. The germline CDR1 and CDR2 sequences are MGHDK and SYGVNS. The CDR3 runs to 10 residues. The CDR3 here is CASAKLQQFF. For the CDR3, the DNA is TGTGCCAGCGCTAAACTCCAGCAGTTCTTC. The full variable domain, with the rest looked up from reference TRBV25-1 and TRBJ2-1, is EADIYQTPRYLVIGTGKKITLECSQTMGHDKMYWYQQDPGMELHLIHYSYGVNSTEKGDLSSESTVSRIRTEHFPLTLESARPSHTSQYLCASAKLQQFFGPGTRLTVL.

This clone was detected only once. Other DNA sequences in the same sample also yield this CDR3. The V gene is TRBV5-1, the J gene TRBJ2-1; D not resolved. Germline V gene data show CDR1 as SGHRS and CDR2 as YFSETQ. This CDR3 has 14 residues. The V end lost 4 bases, the J end lost 0 bases, and 8 bases lay between the germline ends. The CDR3: CASSGVSSYNEQFF. In DNA, the CDR3 is TGCGCCAGCAGCGGGGTAAGCTCCTACAATGAGCAGTTCTTC.

CDR3 sequence: CASSFRQGMSNQPQHF. DNA for the CDR3: TGTGCCAGCAGTTTCCGACAGGGGATGAGCAATCAGCCCCAGCATTTT. The chain uses TRBV28 and TRBJ1-5; the match to TRBD1 covers 8 bases. The CDR3 loop spans 16 amino acids. Germline assignment: CDR1 MDHEN and CDR2 SYDVKM. The trim removed 3 bases at V and 1 base at J, leaving 5 bases unmatched.

The V and J genes are TRBV11-2 and TRBJ2-3; 9 nucleotides line up with TRBD2. CDR1 is SGHAT, CDR2 FQNNGV, per germline. With V trimmed by 6 bases and J by 4 bases, 8 bases remained unmatched. This CDR3 comprises 15 residues. CDR3 loop: CASRFSGSGADTQYF. Here the CDR3 DNA reads TGTGCCAGCAGATTTAGCGGGAGTGGGGCAGATACGCAGTATTTT.

J is TRBJ1-1 and V is TRBV19, with TRBD1 matching over 8 bases. The CDR3 length is 17 residues. Looked up from germline, CDR1 is LNHDA and CDR2 is SQIVND (reference sequence). The J segment lost 5 bases and the V segment lost 7 bases, leaving 18 bases of the junction unmatched. CDR3 nucleotides: TGTGCCAGTAATGTTTGGACAGGGTTACTGGGGGTAACTGAAGCTTTCTTT. It translates to CASNVWTGLLGVTEAFF.

This rearrangement joins TRBV7-8 to TRBJ2-5; TRBD2 matches at 12 bases. V was pared by 3 bases and J by 5 bases, with 7 bases of the junction left unmatched. Germline V CDR1 and CDR2: SGHVS, FQNEAQ. The CDR3 is 16 residues long. The DNA of the CDR3 is TGTGCCAGCAGCTTCCAGACTAGCGGGGGTCCGGAGACCCAGTACTTC. Protein sequence: CASSFQTSGGPETQYF. Combining the CDR3 with reference TRBV7-8 and TRBJ2-5 gives the whole variable domain GAGVSQSPRYKVAKRGQDVALRCDPISGHVSLFWYQQALGQGPEFLTYFQNEAQLDKSGLPSDRFFAERPEGSVSTLKIQRTQQEDSAVYLCASSFQTSGGPETQYFGPGTRLLVL.

V usage is TRBV6-5 and J usage is TRBJ2-7; the D gene could be TRBD1 or TRBD2 (6 bases each). With 2 bases removed from V and 5 bases from J, the gap between germline ends came to 19 bases. The germline CDR1 and CDR2 sequences are MNHEY and SVGAGI. The CDR3 loop spans 16 amino acids. The CDR3 loop reads CASSYAGGLIGHEQYF. As DNA, the CDR3 is TGTGCCAGCAGTTACGCTGGGGGGCTAATCGGACACGAGCAGTACTTC.

This rearrangement joins TRBV6-6 to TRBJ2-7; maybe TRBD1 (6 bases). Germline CDR1 is MNHNY and CDR2 is SVGAGI (reference sequence). This CDR3 has 16 residues. V lost 6 bases and J lost 0, with 18 bases in between. The CDR3 loop reads CASSLTGTRSSYEQYF. CDR3 coding DNA: TGTGCCAGCAGCCTTACAGGGACCAGGAGCTCCTACGAGCAGTACTTC.

The genes are TRBV11-1 and TRBJ2-1, with D possibly TRBD2 on 5 matching bases. The CDR3 runs to 16 residues. CDR1 SGHAT and CDR2 FQDESV come from the germline V gene (reference sequence). V shed 5 bases and J shed 9 bases, with 23 bases lying between them. In nucleotides, the CDR3 is TGTGCCAGCAGCGCGGTTAAGATAAGCGGTTTTGGTGAGCAGTTCTTC. As protein: CASSAVKISGFGEQFF.

This chain links TRBV12-5 with TRBJ2-2, with D perhaps being TRBD1 or TRBD2 (5 bases each). Per germline, CDR1 LGHNT and CDR2 FRNRAP. This CDR3 spans 16 amino acids. The ends were cut back, 2 bases at V and 6 bases at J, with 16 bases in the middle. CDR3 loop: CASGLLRGGYAGELFF. The CDR3, as DNA: TGTGCTAGTGGTTTGCTCCGGGGCGGTTACGCCGGGGAGCTGTTTTTT.

The chain is built from TRBV5-1 and TRBJ2-2, with 8 bases identical to TRBD1. The CDR3 contains 15 residues. Germline assignment: CDR1 SGHRS and CDR2 YFSETQ. J was trimmed by 2 bases and V by 6 bases; bases with no gene match: 6. The CDR3 DNA is TGCGCCAGCACTCAGGACAGGGCCAACACCGGGGAGCTGTTTTTT. Protein product: CASTQDRANTGELFF.

The chain recombines TRBV27 with TRBJ1-1; no definite D call. The CDR3 is 11 residues long. Trimming left V 2 bases short and J 7 bases short, with 5 bases between. Germline V CDR1 and CDR2: MNHEY, SMNVEV (reference sequence). DNA of the CDR3: TGTGCCAGCAGTTTAGGCCGTGAAGCTTTCTTT. This gives the protein CASSLGREAFF.

V gene TRBV5-1 combines with J gene TRBJ2-5; possible D gene TRBD1, 6 bases. The DNA end is a closer match to TRBJ2-7, so the J assignment may be wrong. Looked up from germline, CDR1 is SGHRS and CDR2 is YFSETQ. This CDR3 contains 15 residues. In DNA, the CDR3 is TGCGCCAGCAGCTTGGAGGCCAGGGGCTACTACGAGCAGTACTTC. This sequence encodes CASSLEARGYYEQYF.

This clone was seen once. V gene TRBV5-1 combines with J gene TRBJ2-1, with 9 bases identical to TRBD2. The germline CDR1 and CDR2 sequences are SGHRS and YFSETQ. With 1 base clipped from V and 5 bases from J, the junction kept 13 bases outside the gene matches. The CDR3 loop spans 18 amino acids. CDR3: CASSLIQSSGNLDNEQFF. The CDR3 nucleotides read TGCGCCAGCAGCTTGATTCAGTCTAGCGGGAATTTGGACAATGAGCAGTTCTTC. Looking up the rest from reference TRBV5-1 and TRBJ2-1 gives the full variable domain: KAGVTQTPRYLIKTRGQQVTLSCSPISGHRSVSWYQQTPGQGLQFLFEYFSETQRNKGNFPGRFSGRQFSNSRSEMNVSTLELGDSALYLCASSLIQSSGNLDNEQFFGPGTRLTVL.

The CDR3 loop is CASSYKAGVRETQYF. DNA of the CDR3: TGTGCCAGCAGCTATAAAGCGGGGGTCCGGGAGACCCAGTACTTC. The chain combines TRBV11-1 with TRBJ2-5; 8 positions agree with TRBD2. The germline gives CDR1 SGHAT, CDR2 FQDESV (reference sequence). This CDR3 is built from 15 residues. V lost 4 bases, J lost 5 bases, and 9 bases stayed unmatched.

The chain employs TRBV10-3 and TRBJ2-5; either TRBD1 or TRBD2 may fit D (5 bases each). CDR3 length: 12 amino acids. CDR1 is ENHRY, CDR2 SYGVKD, per germline. V lost 6 bases to trimming and J lost 4 bases, with 9 bases between them. CDR3 residues: CAISGTTETQYF. CDR3 nucleotide sequence: TGTGCCATCAGCGGGACGACAGAGACCCAGTACTTC.

This sequence joins TRBV6-1 and TRBJ2-4; perhaps D is TRBD1 or TRBD2 (7 bases each). Germline CDR1 reads MNHNS; CDR2 reads SASEGT. Trimming stripped 3 bases from V and 7 bases from J, with 13 bases between. CDR3 size: 14 residues. The DNA of the CDR3 is TGTGCCAGCAGTGAGGGGAGGGGGCGTAACATTCAGTACTTC. This gives the protein CASSEGRGRNIQYF.